Shown below are 14 T cell receptor beta chains from a single sample sequenced in a study of blood T cell repertoires in COVID-19 (dated by TCRdb to about 2020). The method behind the library was the immunoSEQ multiplex PCR assay. In TCRdb, the immuneACCESS table is reduced to in-frame sequences with V and J assigned. These tables do not hold every clone; where another copy was compared, an unresolved V gene accounts for under half, and the others remain unexplained. For this sample the table gives more than 25,000 clones, of which around 91% were detected only once. Of the sample, around a tenth falls within the top ten clones. The sample taken for sequencing was peripheral blood. The origin of the receptors is a man between 60 and 70 years old with acute or convalescent COVID-19.

The CDR3 reads CASSIGDRVSTRGNSPLHF. The CDR3 DNA is TGTGCCAGTAGTATAGGCGACAGGGTTTCAACCAGAGGGAATTCACCCCTCCACTTT. This sequence joins TRBV19 and TRBJ1-6; 7 nucleotides line up with TRBD1. Germline V gene data show CDR1 as LNHDA and CDR2 as SQIVND (reference sequence). This CDR3 region has 19 residues. The V and J ends lost 1 base and 7 bases, in that order; junction bases with no gene match: 16. The full variable domain, its missing parts supplied by reference TRBV19 and TRBJ1-6, is DGGITQSPKYLFRKEGQNVTLSCEQNLNHDAMYWYRQDPGQGLRLIYYSQIVNDFQKGDIAEGYSVSREKKESFPLTVTSAQKNPTAFYLCASSIGDRVSTRGNSPLHFGNGTRLTVT.

The V gene is TRBV4-1, the J gene TRBJ2-5, with D tentatively TRBD1 (7 bases). V lost 1 base to trimming and J lost 2 bases, with 11 bases between them. CDR1 is MGHRA, CDR2 YSYEKL, per germline. The CDR3 runs to 15 residues. CDR3 nucleotide sequence: TGCGCCAGCAGCCAAGGACAGGGAGGACAAGAGACCCAGTACTTC. Protein: CASSQGQGGQETQYF.

The rearrangement uses TRBV3-1 (or the pseudogene TRBV3-2) and TRBJ1-1, with 7 bases identical to TRBD1. CDR3 length: 14 residues. CDR1 and CDR2 from the germline V gene are LGHDT and YNNKEL (reference sequence). Trimming removed 4 bases from V and 1 base from J; junction bases left unmatched: 3. The CDR3 DNA sequence: TGTGCCAGCAGCCGAGGGGGCGCGAACACTGAAGCTTTCTTT. Encoded protein: CASSRGGANTEAFF.

The genes are TRBV24-1 and TRBJ2-5; 8 bases map to TRBD2. The germline gives CDR1 KGHDR, CDR2 SFDVKD. The CDR3 runs to 15 residues. With V trimmed by 1 base and J by 2 bases, 2 bases remained unmatched. The DNA of the CDR3 is TGTGCCACCAGTGATTTTAGCGGGGAACAAGAGACCCAGTACTTC. This sequence encodes CATSDFSGEQETQYF.

The CDR3 region has the DNA TGTGCCAGCATCGCGGGGGGATCCTACAATGAGCAGTTCTTC. This gives the protein CASIAGGSYNEQFF. This chain connects TRBV28 to TRBJ2-1, with 8 bases that match TRBD2. The germline V gene has CDR1 MDHEN and CDR2 SYDVKM. This CDR3 comprises 14 residues. J lost 1 base, V lost 7 bases, and 3 bases had no gene match.

The table lists this clone with a count of one. Other nucleotide sequences in the sample specify the same CDR3. The chain couples TRBV6-5 to TRBJ2-3, with TRBD2 matching over 10 bases. The V and J ends lost 6 bases and 0 bases, in that order; junction bases with no gene match: 3. The CDR3 is made up of 15 amino acids. Germline V gene data show CDR1 as MNHEY and CDR2 as SVGAGI. CDR3 sequence reads: CASSLAGASTDTQYF. The CDR3 DNA is TGTGCCAGCAGCCTAGCGGGGGCTAGCACAGATACGCAGTATTTT.

This CDR3 is CASSEKAGALYNEQFF. The CDR3 nucleotides read TGTGCCAGCAGTGAAAAAGCGGGGGCCCTCTACAATGAGCAGTTCTTC. The V call is TRBV2, the J call TRBJ2-1, with 8 positions matching TRBD2. V lost 2 bases to trimming and J lost 3 bases; unmatched junction nucleotides: 6. Germline assignment: CDR1 SNHLY and CDR2 FYNNEI. This CDR3 is 16 amino acids long. The full variable domain, in which reference TRBV2 and TRBJ2-1 provide the parts outside the CDR3, is EPEVTQTPSHQVTQMGQEVILRCVPISNHLYFYWYRQILGQKVEFLVSFYNNEISEKSEIFDDQFSVERPDGSNFTLKIRSTKLEDSAMYFCASSEKAGALYNEQFFGPGTRLTVL.

This clone was recorded a few times. This chain joins TRBV7-3 and TRBJ2-1, with 11 bases aligning to TRBD2. CDR3 length equals 16 residues. With V trimmed by 0 bases and J by 3 bases, 1 base remained unmatched. The V gene's germline CDR1 is SGHTA and CDR2 FQGTGA. This CDR3 reads CASSLTTSGVYNEQFF. The CDR3 coding sequence is TGTGCCAGCAGCTTAACGACTAGCGGGGTCTACAATGAGCAGTTCTTC. Full variable domain (rest looked up from reference TRBV7-3 and TRBJ2-1): GAGVSQTPSNKVTEKGKYVELRCDPISGHTALYWYRQSLGQGPEFLIYFQGTGAADDSGLPNDRFFAVRPEGSVSTLKIQRTERGDSAVYLCASSLTTSGVYNEQFFGPGTRLTVL.

The V and J genes are TRBV18 and TRBJ2-7; 7 bases map to TRBD2. CDR1 is KGHSH, CDR2 LQKENI, per germline. Trimming took 2 bases from V and 7 from J; bases not matched to a gene: 8. CDR3 length: 14 residues. The CDR3 here is CASSPGERRGEQYF. The CDR3 DNA sequence: TGTGCCAGCTCACCAGGGGAACGGCGGGGGGAGCAGTACTTC.

This sequence joins TRBV27 and TRBJ2-7, with a possible D match to TRBD2 (7 bases). This CDR3 comprises 15 residues. V lost 3 bases and J 4 bases, leaving 16 bases between the germline ends. Germline values: CDR1 MNHEY, CDR2 SMNVEV (reference sequence). CDR3 in amino acids: CASSLRGLGIYEQYF. The CDR3 DNA follows: TGTGCCAGCAGTTTGCGGGGGCTTGGGATTTACGAGCAGTACTTC.

V usage is TRBV14 and J usage is TRBJ2-7; D remains ambiguous. Trimming took 1 base from V and 6 from J, leaving 13 bases between them. Germline CDR1 SGHDN, CDR2 FVKESK. This CDR3 contains 14 residues. The CDR3 reads CASSQGPSYSEQYF. CDR3 DNA sequence: TGTGCCAGCAGCCAAGGCCCCTCGTATAGCGAGCAGTACTTC.

This sequence joins TRBV5-5 and TRBJ2-7; D perhaps matches TRBD1 (6 bases). Per the germline V gene, CDR1 is SGHKS and CDR2 is YYEKEE (reference sequence). CDR3 length: 16 residues. Trimming removed 3 bases from V and 6 bases from J, with 22 bases in between. CDR3 DNA sequence: TGTGCCAGCAGCTCCCACCTCACACCGGGACAAGTCGAGCAGTACTTC. This encodes CASSSHLTPGQVEQYF.

The V gene is TRBV5-1, the J gene TRBJ2-3; 11 nucleotides agree with TRBD1. The trim removed 3 bases at V and 3 bases at J, leaving 12 bases unmatched. Germline assignment: CDR1 SGHRS and CDR2 YFSETQ. The CDR3 has 18 residues. DNA for the CDR3: TGCGCCAGCAGCTCTGGACAGGGGGCGGCAAGTGAGACAGATACGCAGTATTTT. Translating gives CASSSGQGAASETDTQYF.

The rearrangement links TRBV7-9 to TRBJ1-1; TRBD1 might be the D (5 bases). CDR3 length: 16 amino acids. The germline gives CDR1 SEHNR, CDR2 FQNEAQ (reference sequence). V was shortened by 0 bases and J by 4 bases, with 15 bases between the two germline ends. The CDR3 sequence: CASSLAGQRLFTEAFF. The CDR3 coding sequence is TGTGCCAGCAGCTTAGCAGGACAAAGGCTCTTCACTGAAGCTTTCTTT.